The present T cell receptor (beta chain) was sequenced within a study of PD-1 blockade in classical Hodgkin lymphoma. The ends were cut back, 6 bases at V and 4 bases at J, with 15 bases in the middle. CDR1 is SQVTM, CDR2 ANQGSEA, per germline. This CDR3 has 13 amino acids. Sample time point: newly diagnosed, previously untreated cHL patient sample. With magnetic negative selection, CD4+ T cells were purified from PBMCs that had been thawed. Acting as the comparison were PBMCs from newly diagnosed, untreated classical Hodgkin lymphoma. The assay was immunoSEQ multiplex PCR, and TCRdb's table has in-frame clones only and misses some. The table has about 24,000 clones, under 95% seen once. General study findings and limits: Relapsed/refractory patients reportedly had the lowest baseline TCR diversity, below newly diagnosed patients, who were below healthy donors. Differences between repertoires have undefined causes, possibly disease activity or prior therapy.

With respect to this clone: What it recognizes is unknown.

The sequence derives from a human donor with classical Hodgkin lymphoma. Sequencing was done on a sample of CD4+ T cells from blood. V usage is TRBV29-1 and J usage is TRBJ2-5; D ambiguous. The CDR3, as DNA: TGCAGCGTCAAACGGGCCCCGACAGAGACCCAGTACTTC. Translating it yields CSVKRAPTETQYF.